This TCR beta chain was identified during a study of cytotoxic CD8 clonotypes in ibrutinib-treated CLL. Across the study: The taking of response samples occurred after a median roughly 11 months of treatment, with a range of 6 to 36.

The intended depth for sequencing was 1 in 200,000 to 1 in 1 million T cells. Repertoires were generated with immunoSEQ multiplex PCR, while TCRdb's copy carries only in-frame clones and drops some. The sample yields around 60,000 clones, about 72% seen once. The length of the CDR3 is 16 residues. CDR1 and CDR2 (germline): MNHEY, SVGAGI. After removal of 2 bases from V and 4 bases from J, the junction contained 2 bases not matched to a gene. Overall study findings and caveats: Against age-matched healthy donors, baseline clonality ran higher and tracked circulating CD8+ T-cell counts.

As concerns this clone: Its antigen is as yet unknown.

The rearrangement links TRBV6-5 to TRBJ2-2, with 12 bases lining up with TRBD1. This TCR came from a human donor with chronic lymphocytic leukemia. Here the sequenced sample was PBMCs, taken after 12 months of ibrutinib treatment. The CDR3 is CASSYGTGGATGELFF. The CDR3 nucleotides are TGTGCCAGCAGTTACGGGACAGGGGGCGCCACCGGGGAGCTGTTTTTT.